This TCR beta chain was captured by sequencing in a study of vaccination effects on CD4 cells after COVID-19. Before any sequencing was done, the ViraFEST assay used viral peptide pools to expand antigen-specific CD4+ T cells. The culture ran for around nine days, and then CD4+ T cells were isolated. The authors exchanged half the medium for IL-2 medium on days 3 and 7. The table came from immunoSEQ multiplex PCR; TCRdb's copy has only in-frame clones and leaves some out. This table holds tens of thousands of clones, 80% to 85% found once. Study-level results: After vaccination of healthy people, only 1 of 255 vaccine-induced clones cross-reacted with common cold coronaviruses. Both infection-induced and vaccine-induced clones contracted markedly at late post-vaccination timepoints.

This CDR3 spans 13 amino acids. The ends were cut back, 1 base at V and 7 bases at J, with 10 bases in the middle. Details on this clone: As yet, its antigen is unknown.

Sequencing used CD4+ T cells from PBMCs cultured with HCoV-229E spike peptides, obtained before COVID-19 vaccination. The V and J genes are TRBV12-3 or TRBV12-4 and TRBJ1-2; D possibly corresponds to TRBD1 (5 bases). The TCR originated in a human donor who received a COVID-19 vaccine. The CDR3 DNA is TGTGCCAGCAGTTTAGTAGCCGGGGGTGGCTACACCTTC. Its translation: CASSLVAGGGYTF.